Reported below is one TCR beta chain. This specimen comes from a study of blood T cell repertoires in COVID-19. Study information: Collection of acute and convalescent COVID-19 samples took place in the United States, Italy and Spain. PBMCs, B-cell-depleted T cells, or T cells were the source of the cDNA or gDNA that made up the material.

CDR3 length: 16 amino acids. Germline CDR1 and CDR2: KGHDR and SFDVKD. V lost 9 bases, J lost 4 bases, and 10 bases stayed unmatched. Authors' analysis steps: Quantification of nucleated cells was approximated via reference gene primer amplification. This table comes from immunoSEQ multiplex PCR, and its TCRdb copy is limited to in-frame clones, with some not included. That table supplies the V and J calls and clone size; D and trimming were determined from the DNA. This sample has 200,000 to 250,000 clones; more than 70% occur once, and the top ten carry roughly 2.5%. The sequencing sample was made of peripheral blood. The TCR originated in a woman aged 60 to 75 with acute or convalescent COVID-19. This chain links TRBV24-1 with TRBJ2-2; 10 positions match TRBD2. Written as DNA, the CDR3 is TGTGCCACCCAACTAGCGGGGACCTGGGGCACCGGGGAGCTGTTTTTT. Translated, it gives CATQLAGTWGTGELFF.